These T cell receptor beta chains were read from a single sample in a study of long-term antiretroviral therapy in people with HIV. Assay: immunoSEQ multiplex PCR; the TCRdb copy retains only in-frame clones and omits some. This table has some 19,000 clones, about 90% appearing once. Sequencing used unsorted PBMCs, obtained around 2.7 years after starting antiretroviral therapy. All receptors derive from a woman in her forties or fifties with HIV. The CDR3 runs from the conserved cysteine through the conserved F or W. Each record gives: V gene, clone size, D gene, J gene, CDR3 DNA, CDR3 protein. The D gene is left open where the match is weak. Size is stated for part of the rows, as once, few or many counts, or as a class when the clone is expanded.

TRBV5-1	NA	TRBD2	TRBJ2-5	TGCGCCAGCACAGCGGGAAGCCAAGAGACCCAGTACTTC	CASTAGSQETQYF
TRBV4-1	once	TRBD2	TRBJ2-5	TGCGCCAGCAGCCAAAGTGGTGCAAGCGGGAGACGTGGGGAGACCCAGTACTTC	CASSQSGASGRRGETQYF
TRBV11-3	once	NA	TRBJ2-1	TGTGCCAGCAGCCCTATAGGATCAATCCACAATGAGCAGTTCTTC	CASSPIGSIHNEQFF
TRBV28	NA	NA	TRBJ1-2	TGTGCCAGCAGTCCCACGGGGGGGGCAGTTGGCTACACCTTC	CASSPTGGAVGYTF
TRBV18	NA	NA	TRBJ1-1	TGTGCCAGCTCGGGTGGTGGGAACACTGAAGCTTTCTTT	CASSGGGNTEAFF
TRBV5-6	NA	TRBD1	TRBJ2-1	TGTGCCAGCAGCTTGTCTCCAGGGGGATGGAGCTCCTACAATGAGCAGTTCTTC	CASSLSPGGWSSYNEQFF
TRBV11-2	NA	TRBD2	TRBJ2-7	TGTGCCAGCAGCTTAGTTTCACGAGGACTAGCGGGTGAGCAGTACTTC	CASSLVSRGLAGEQYF
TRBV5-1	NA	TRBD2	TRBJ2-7	TGCGCCAGCAGCTTGGTGGGGACTAGCGCCTACGAGCAGTACTTC	CASSLVGTSAYEQYF
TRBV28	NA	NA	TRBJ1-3	TGTGCCAGCAGTTTTTCAGGGACTGGAAACACCATATATTTT	CASSFSGTGNTIYF
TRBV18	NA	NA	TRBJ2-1	TGTGCCAGTCACGGGACGACATACAATGAGCAGTTCTTC	CASHGTTYNEQFF
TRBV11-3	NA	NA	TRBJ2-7	TGTGCCAGCAGCCCCGCGGGACAAGGATACGAGCAGTACTTC	CASSPAGQGYEQYF
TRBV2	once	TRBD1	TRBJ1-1	TGTGCCAGCAGTGAAGGTACAGGGGAAACTGAAGCTTTCTTT	CASSEGTGETEAFF
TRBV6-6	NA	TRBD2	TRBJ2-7	TGTGCCAGCAGTTACTCGACACTAGCGGAAACCTACGAGCAGTACTTC	CASSYSTLAETYEQYF
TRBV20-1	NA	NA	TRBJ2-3	TGCAGTGCCTCGGATACGCAGTATTTT	CSASDTQYF
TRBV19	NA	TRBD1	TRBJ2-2	TGTGCCAGTAGACCGGACAGGGAGGAGGGGGAGCTGTTTTTT	CASRPDREEGELFF
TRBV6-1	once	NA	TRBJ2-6	TGTGCCAGCAGTTCCCTTTTTGGGGCCAACGTCCTGACTTTC	CASSSLFGANVLTF
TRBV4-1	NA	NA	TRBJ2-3	TGCGCCAGCAGCGGACAGTTCGTGGAGAATACGCAGTATTTT	CASSGQFVENTQYF
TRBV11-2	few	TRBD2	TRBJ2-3	TGTGCCAGCAGCCTAGCGGGGATCACAGATACGCAGTATTTT	CASSLAGITDTQYF
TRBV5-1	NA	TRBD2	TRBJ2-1	TGCGCCAGCAGCTTCAGCCTAGCGGGAGCAGGTGAGCAGTTCTTC	CASSFSLAGAGEQFF
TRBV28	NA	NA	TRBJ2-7	TGTGCCAGCAGTTTATCCAGGGACTACGAGCAGTACTTC	CASSLSRDYEQYF
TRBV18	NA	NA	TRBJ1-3	TGTGCCAGCTCGCCGGGAGGCCCAGGATCTGGAAACACCATATATTTT	CASSPGGPGSGNTIYF
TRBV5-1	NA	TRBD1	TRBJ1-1	TGCGCCAGCAGCTTGACTGGGACAGTGAACACTGAAGCTTTCTTT	CASSLTGTVNTEAFF
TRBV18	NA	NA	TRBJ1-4	TGTGCCAGCTCACTCGGGGAATGGGAAAAACTGTTTTTT	CASSLGEWEKLFF
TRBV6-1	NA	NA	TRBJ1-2	TGTGCCAGCAGACTGCAAGCGACACCGAACTATGGCTACACCTTC	CASRLQATPNYGYTF
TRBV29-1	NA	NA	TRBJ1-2	TGCAGCGTCGCGACGGGGGGGGAATGGGTCTATGGCTACACCTTC	CSVATGGEWVYGYTF
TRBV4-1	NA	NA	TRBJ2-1	TGCGCCAGCAGCCAAGATGATTTCTCCTACAATGAGCAGTTCTTC	CASSQDDFSYNEQFF
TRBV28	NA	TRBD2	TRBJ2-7	TGTGCCAGCAGTTTATCGTCGGGGAGGGTAATAAGCAACGAGCAGTACTTC	CASSLSSGRVISNEQYF
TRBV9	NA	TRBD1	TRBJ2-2	TGTGCCAGCAGCGCCCGGACAGGGGGTTACACCGGGGAGCTGTTTTTT	CASSARTGGYTGELFF
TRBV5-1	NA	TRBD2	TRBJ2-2	TGCGCCAGCAGCTTGGGCGGGAGGGCCGTCGGGGAGCTGTTTTTT	CASSLGGRAVGELFF
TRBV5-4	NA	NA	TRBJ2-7	TGTGCCAGCAGCTGGAAGGCGGGGACCTCCTACGAGCAGTACTTC	CASSWKAGTSYEQYF
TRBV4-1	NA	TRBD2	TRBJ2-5	TGCGCCAGCACCTTGGGACTAGCGCAATCAGAGACCCAGTACTTC	CASTLGLAQSETQYF
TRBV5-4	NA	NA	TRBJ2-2	TGTGCCAGCAGCAACCAGCGAGGGTCATCCGGGGAGCTGTTTTTT	CASSNQRGSSGELFF
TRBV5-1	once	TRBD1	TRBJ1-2	TGCGCCAGCAGCTTGAACCCCGGGACAGGGGTCGGCTACACCTTC	CASSLNPGTGVGYTF
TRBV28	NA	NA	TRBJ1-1	TGTGCCAGCAGTCAAGAAGACACTGAAGCTTTCTTT	CASSQEDTEAFF
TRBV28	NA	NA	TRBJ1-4	TGTGCCAGCAGTCTCCAGGGGCCACCGGGGAATGAAAAACTGTTTTTT	CASSLQGPPGNEKLFF